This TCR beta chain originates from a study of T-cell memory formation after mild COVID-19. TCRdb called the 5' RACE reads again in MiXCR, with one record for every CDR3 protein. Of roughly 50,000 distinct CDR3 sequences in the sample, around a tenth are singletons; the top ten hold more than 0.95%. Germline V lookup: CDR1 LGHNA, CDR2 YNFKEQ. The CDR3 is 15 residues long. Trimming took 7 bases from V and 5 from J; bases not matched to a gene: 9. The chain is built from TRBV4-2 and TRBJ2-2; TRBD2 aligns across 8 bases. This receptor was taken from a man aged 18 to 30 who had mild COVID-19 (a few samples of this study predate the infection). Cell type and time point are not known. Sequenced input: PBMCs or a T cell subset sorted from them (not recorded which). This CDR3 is CASNTETSETGELFF. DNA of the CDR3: TGTGCCAGCAATACGGAGACTAGCGAAACCGGGGAGCTGTTTTTT.